The clone carrying this T cell receptor beta chain was observed a handful of times. The data originate from a study of cytomegalovirus exposure and HLA in healthy donors. With 60 Vbeta and 13 Jbeta primers, the PCR was carried out. Using immunoSEQ multiplex PCR, the repertoire was profiled, and TCRdb retains in-frame clones only, with some absent. The profile shows some 200,000 clones, 75% to 90% of them singletons. Deletions cut 5 bases from V and 2 bases from J, with 11 bases between. Germline assignment: CDR1 SGHTA and CDR2 FQGNSA. The CDR3 totals 14 residues. Sequenced input: PBMCs. This receptor was identified in a man aged 40-55 years in good health and CMV-seropositive. The J gene is TRBJ2-3, the V gene TRBV7-2; D is possibly TRBD1 (6 bases). The CDR3 reads CASSTGFSTDTQYF. The CDR3 coding sequence is TGTGCCAGCAGCACAGGGTTCTCCACAGATACGCAGTATTTT. Using reference TRBV7-2 and TRBJ2-3 for the parts outside the CDR3, the full variable domain is GAGVSQSPSNKVTEKGKDVELRCDPISGHTALYWYRQSLGQGLEFLIYFQGNSAPDKSGLPSDRFSAERTGGSVSTLTIQRTQQEDSAVYLCASSTGFSTDTQYFGPGTRLTVL.